The subject of this entry is one TCR beta chain. The authors ran a second PCR of about 6 to 11 cycles using a sample-barcoded 5' primer and a J-beta primer mix. A single record per CDR3 protein comes from TCRdb applying MiXCR to the 5' RACE reads. The table has approximately 940,000 distinct CDR3 sequences, around 48% seen once. Germline trimming cut 1 base from V and 3 bases from J; bases unmatched to any gene: 8. The CDR3 runs 16 residues. CDR1 is LGHNA, CDR2 YSLEER, per germline. The data derive from a study of blood T cells in healthy people across ages. The study recruited healthy Caucasian donors from Russia who were aged about 6 to 95.

This TCR came from a man between 25 and 39 years old in good health. The V and J genes are TRBV4-3 and TRBJ1-2, with TRBD1 identical over 7 bases. Specimen: blood. This CDR3 is CASSQAYRDSDYGYTF. The CDR3 nucleotides are TGCGCCAGCAGCCAAGCATACCGGGACAGCGACTATGGCTACACCTTC.